The 16 T cell receptor beta chains below all came from one sample that was sequenced in a study of blood T cell repertoires in COVID-19. Sequencing was performed with immunoSEQ multiplex PCR; in TCRdb, only in-frame clones are kept and a portion is missing. Here the sample spans 200,000 to 300,000 clones, approximately 91% being singletons. Input material: peripheral blood. The receptors derive from a man younger than 40 with COVID-19, enrolled during active disease.

CDR3 loop: CASSPPGHPGYTF. DNA of the CDR3: TGTGCCAGCAGTCCACCGGGACACCCTGGCTACACCTTC. The rearrangement joins TRBV12-3 or TRBV12-4 to TRBJ1-2; weak D call: TRBD1 (6 bases). The CDR3 contains 13 residues. V was cut by 5 bases and J by 7 bases, with 14 bases left in between.

The chain employs TRBV4-2 and TRBJ1-2; 8 bases are a match to TRBD1. Germline values: CDR1 LGHNA, CDR2 YNFKEQ. The CDR3 covers 16 residues. J gave up 6 bases and V 4 bases, and 13 bases lay outside the gene matches. CDR3 nucleotides: TGTGCCAGCAGCCCCGGACAGGGACAGATACCTAATGGCTACACCTTC. Its translation: CASSPGQGQIPNGYTF.

Here the CDR3 reads CASISASGQPQHF. The CDR3 nucleotides are TGTGCCAGCATTTCAGCCTCCGGGCAGCCCCAGCATTTT. The chain links TRBV6-6 to TRBJ1-5; D gene uncertain. Germline values: CDR1 MNHNY, CDR2 SVGAGI (reference sequence). Trimming left V 7 bases short and J 7 bases short, with 14 bases between. The CDR3 has 13 amino acids.

This sequence joins TRBV2 and TRBJ1-1, with D possibly TRBD1 on 5 matching bases. CDR3 length: 13 amino acids. Germline assignment: CDR1 SNHLY and CDR2 FYNNEI. The ends were cut back, 6 bases at V and 1 base at J, with 9 bases in the middle. CDR3 sequence reads: CASSDGQNTEAFF. For the CDR3, the DNA is TGTGCCAGCAGCGATGGACAGAACACTGAAGCTTTCTTT.

CDR3 sequence (DNA): TGTGCCAGCTCACGCCTGGACAGCCCGGATTCACCCCTCCACTTT. Amino acids: CASSRLDSPDSPLHF. This chain joins TRBV18 and TRBJ1-6, with D maybe TRBD1 (6 bases). The CDR3 has 15 amino acids. From germline, CDR1 is KGHSH and CDR2 LQKENI. V gave up 4 bases and J gave up 8 bases, with 15 bases separating them.

The chain joins TRBV5-1 to TRBJ2-2, with a possible D match to TRBD1 (5 bases). The germline CDR1 and CDR2 sequences are SGHRS and YFSETQ. The ends were cut back, 1 base at V and 3 bases at J, with 10 bases in the middle. The CDR3 contains 15 residues. CDR3 DNA: TGCGCCAGCAGCTTGTCTCAAGGGGACACCGGGGAGCTGTTTTTT. Encoded protein: CASSLSQGDTGELFF.

Turning to this clone: The same CDR3 is also encoded by other DNA sequences in this sample. The chain combines TRBV5-1 with TRBJ1-1; 8 nucleotides line up with TRBD1. The CDR3 consists of 13 residues. CDR1 SGHRS and CDR2 YFSETQ come from the germline V gene. Losses at the gene ends were 2 bases for V and 3 bases for J; bases not matched to a gene: 0. This chain's CDR3 is CASSLQGDTEAFF. Here the CDR3 DNA reads TGCGCCAGCAGCTTACAGGGGGACACTGAAGCTTTCTTT. Drawing the rest from reference TRBV5-1 and TRBJ1-1, the complete variable domain is KAGVTQTPRYLIKTRGQQVTLSCSPISGHRSVSWYQQTPGQGLQFLFEYFSETQRNKGNFPGRFSGRQFSNSRSEMNVSTLELGDSALYLCASSLQGDTEAFFGQGTRLTVV.

This clone has only one observation. This chain connects TRBV9 to TRBJ1-4, with D tentatively TRBD1 (6 bases). The germline CDR1 and CDR2 sequences are SGDLS and YYNGEE. V lost 0 bases and J lost 3, with 6 bases in between. The CDR3 is 14 residues long. This chain's CDR3 is CASSVGTANEKLFF. The CDR3 DNA is TGTGCCAGCAGCGTAGGGACAGCTAATGAAAAACTGTTTTTT.

The rearrangement uses TRBV5-1 and TRBJ2-3, with D possibly matching TRBD1 (5 bases). The CDR3 loop spans 15 amino acids. The V end was cut by 0 bases, the J end by 2 bases, with 10 bases between. The germline CDR1 and CDR2 sequences are SGHRS and YFSETQ. The CDR3 DNA reads TGCGCCAGCAGCTTGGAGGGGCCAACCACAGATACGCAGTATTTT. It yields the protein CASSLEGPTTDTQYF.

The chain uses TRBV5-5 and TRBJ1-5, with no clear D. Germline lookup yields CDR1 SGHKS and CDR2 YYEKEE (reference sequence). The CDR3 runs 14 residues. Trimming left V 0 bases short and J 6 bases short, with 10 bases between. Here the CDR3 reads CASSLGGLPQPQHF. DNA for the CDR3: TGTGCCAGCAGCTTGGGAGGGCTTCCTCAGCCCCAGCATTTT.

CDR3 in amino acids: CASSLEPASGVRTQYF. In nucleotides, the CDR3 is TGCGCCAGCAGCTTGGAACCGGCGAGCGGGGTACGTACGCAGTATTTT. This sequence joins TRBV5-1 and TRBJ2-3; TRBD2 matches at 7 bases. The CDR3 consists of 16 residues. V gave up 0 bases and J gave up 8 bases; unmatched junction bases: 12. Germline V gene lookup returns CDR1 SGHRS and CDR2 YFSETQ.

V gene TRBV19 combines with J gene TRBJ2-3; D not certain. The germline CDR1 and CDR2 sequences are LNHDA and SQIVND (reference sequence). V gave up 3 bases and J gave up 2 bases, with 15 bases separating them. The CDR3 sequence is 16 residues long. Written as DNA, the CDR3 is TGTGCCAGTAGTATTCCCGACACCCCAATCACAGATACGCAGTATTTT. Amino acid sequence: CASSIPDTPITDTQYF.

The J gene is TRBJ2-5, the V gene TRBV7-2; the D is unclear. This CDR3 contains 13 residues. The germline gives CDR1 SGHTA, CDR2 FQGNSA. The V and J ends lost 0 bases and 5 bases respectively, with 7 bases between them. As DNA, the CDR3 is TGTGCCAGCAGCTTAGCGTTTCGGGAGACCCAGTACTTC. Residues: CASSLAFRETQYF.

With respect to this clone: Other DNA sequences in this sample translate to the same CDR3. V is TRBV12-3 or TRBV12-4 and J is TRBJ1-2; possible D gene TRBD1, 6 bases. The V end was cut by 5 bases, the J end by 8 bases, with 12 bases between. The CDR3 sequence is 12 residues long. DNA for the CDR3: TGTGCCAGCAGTCCGCAGGGGCGCGGCTACACCTTC. Translated, it gives CASSPQGRGYTF.

This sequence joins TRBV6-5 and TRBJ1-6; no definite D call. Germline CDR1 and CDR2: MNHEY and SVGAGI. V was shortened by 7 bases and J by 10 bases, with 20 bases between the two germline ends. The length of the CDR3 is 15 residues. CDR3 loop: CASMGIGQRASPLHF. The DNA of the CDR3 is TGTGCCAGCATGGGTATCGGGCAGCGGGCCTCACCCCTCCACTTT.

The V call is TRBV3-1 (or the pseudogene TRBV3-2), the J call TRBJ1-1, with a weak D call TRBD1 (6 bases). V was pared by 0 bases and J by 7 bases, with 12 bases between. Germline CDR1 and CDR2: LGHDT and YNNKEL (reference sequence). The CDR3 contains 14 residues. The CDR3 DNA follows: TGTGCCAGCAGCCAAGATCGACAGGCCCGTGAAGCTTTCTTT. Translation: CASSQDRQAREAFF.